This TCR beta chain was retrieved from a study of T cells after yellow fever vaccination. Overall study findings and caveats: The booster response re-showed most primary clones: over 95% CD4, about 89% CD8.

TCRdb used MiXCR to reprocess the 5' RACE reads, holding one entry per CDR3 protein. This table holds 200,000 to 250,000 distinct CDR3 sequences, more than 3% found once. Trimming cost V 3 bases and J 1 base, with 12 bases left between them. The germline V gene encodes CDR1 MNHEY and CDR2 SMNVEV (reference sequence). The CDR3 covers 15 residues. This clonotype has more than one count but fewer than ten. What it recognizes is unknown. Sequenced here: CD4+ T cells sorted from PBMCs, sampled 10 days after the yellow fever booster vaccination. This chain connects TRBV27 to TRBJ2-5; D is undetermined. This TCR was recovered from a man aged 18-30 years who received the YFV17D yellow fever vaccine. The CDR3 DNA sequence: TGTGCCAGCAGTTTTCGTCTCACACCCCAAGAGACCCAGTACTTC. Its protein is CASSFRLTPQETQYF.